This T cell receptor beta chain was captured in a study of cytomegalovirus exposure and HLA in healthy donors. Researchers ran the PCR with 60 Vbeta and 13 Jbeta primers. Repertoires were generated with immunoSEQ multiplex PCR, while TCRdb's copy carries only in-frame clones and drops some. The table lists approximately 130,000 clones, about 84% of them singletons. As for this clone: Its matching antigen is unknown.

Study observations and caveats: While the bulk of TCR sequences proved rare, some public TCRs turned up in many donors. Sequencing likely caused a cluster of highly shared sequence variants.

This clonotype was obtained from a boy between 5 and 17 years old in good health and CMV-seronegative. The material sequenced was PBMCs.

CDR3 in amino acids: CAWSRGETDTQYF. The DNA for the CDR3 is TGTGCCTGGAGCAGGGGGGAAACAGATACGCAGTATTTT. This sequence joins TRBV30 and TRBJ2-3, with D possibly matching TRBD1 (7 bases). From germline, CDR1 is GTSNPN and CDR2 SVGIG (reference sequence). The CDR3 is 13 residues long. The V end lost 3 bases, the J end lost 3 bases, and 10 bases lay between the germline ends.